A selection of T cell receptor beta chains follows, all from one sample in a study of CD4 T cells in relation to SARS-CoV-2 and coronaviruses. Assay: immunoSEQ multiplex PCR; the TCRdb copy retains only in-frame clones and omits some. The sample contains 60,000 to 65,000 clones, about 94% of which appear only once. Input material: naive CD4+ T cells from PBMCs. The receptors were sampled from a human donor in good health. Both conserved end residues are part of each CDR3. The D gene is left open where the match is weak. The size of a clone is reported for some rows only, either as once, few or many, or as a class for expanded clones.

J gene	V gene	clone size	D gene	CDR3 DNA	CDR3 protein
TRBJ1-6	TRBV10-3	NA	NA	TGTGCCATCAAAGACCGAGGGTATAATTCACCCCTCCACTTT	CAIKDRGYNSPLHF
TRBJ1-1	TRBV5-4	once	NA	TGTGCCAGCAGCTCGGCGGGGCAGAACACTGAAGCTTTCTTT	CASSSAGQNTEAFF
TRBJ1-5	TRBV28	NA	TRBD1	TGTGCCAGCAGTTTCACCTCCGGGACAGGGGGCGGGAAGGGCAATCAGCCCCAGCATTTT	CASSFTSGTGGGKGNQPQHF
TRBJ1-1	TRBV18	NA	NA	TGTGCCAGCTCACCATTCACAGGTTTTGGGAACACTGAAGCTTTCTTT	CASSPFTGFGNTEAFF
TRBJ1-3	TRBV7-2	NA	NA	TGTGCCAGCAGCTTAGTGGGAACGTATGGAAACACCATATATTTT	CASSLVGTYGNTIYF
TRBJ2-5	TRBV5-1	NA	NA	TGCGCCAGCAGCTTGTTACAGGGAGAAGAGACCCAGTACTTC	CASSLLQGEETQYF
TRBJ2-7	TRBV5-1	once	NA	TGCGCCAGCAGCTGGGGCTACGAGCAGTACTTC	CASSWGYEQYF
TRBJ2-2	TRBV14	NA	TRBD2	TGTGCCAGCAGCCAACCGGGACTAGCGGGCACGAACACCGGGGAGCTGTTTTTT	CASSQPGLAGTNTGELFF
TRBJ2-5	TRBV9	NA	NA	TGTGCCAGCAGCCGGGGGAACGAACAAGAGACCCAGTACTTC	CASSRGNEQETQYF
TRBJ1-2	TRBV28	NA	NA	TGTGCCAGCAGTTCACCAGGACACTCGGGCGGCTACACCTTC	CASSSPGHSGGYTF
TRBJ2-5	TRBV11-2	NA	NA	TGTGCCAGCAGCCCGAACACCCAAGAGACCCAGTACTTC	CASSPNTQETQYF
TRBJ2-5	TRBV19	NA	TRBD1	TGTGCCAGTCGAGCACCGGGACAGGGGGACCAGACCCAGTACTTC	CASRAPGQGDQTQYF
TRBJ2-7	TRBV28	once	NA	TGTGCCAGCAGTTCCCATCCATACGAGCAGTACTTC	CASSSHPYEQYF
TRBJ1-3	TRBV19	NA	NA	TGTGCCAGTAGCAGAACCGACTCTGGAAACACCATATATTTT	CASSRTDSGNTIYF
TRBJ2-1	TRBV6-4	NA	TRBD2	TGTGCCAGCAGCCGGGAGGGGGGCTACAATGAGCAGTTCTTC	CASSREGGYNEQFF
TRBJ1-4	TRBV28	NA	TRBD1	TGTGCCAGCAGTCCACCCGACAGGGGTGCGGGTGAAAAACTGTTTTTT	CASSPPDRGAGEKLFF
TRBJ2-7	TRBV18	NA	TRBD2	TGTGCCAGCTCACCGGGGACTAGCGGGAGTGAATCCTACGAGCAGTACTTC	CASSPGTSGSESYEQYF
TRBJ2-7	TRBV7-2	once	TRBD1	TGTGCCAGCAGCCAGAGCCGGGCAGGGGGAAGGGAGCAGTACTTC	CASSQSRAGGREQYF
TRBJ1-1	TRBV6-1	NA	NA	TGTGCCAGCAGTGAATTTGGCAGGAGTGGCACTGAAGCTTTCTTT	CASSEFGRSGTEAFF
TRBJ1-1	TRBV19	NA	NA	TGTGCCAGTAAGGATGGACAGACAAGAAACACTGAAGCTTTCTTT	CASKDGQTRNTEAFF
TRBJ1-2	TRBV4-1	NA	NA	TGCGCCAGCAGCCAAGATTCAAAGGGATGGGGCTACACCTTC	CASSQDSKGWGYTF
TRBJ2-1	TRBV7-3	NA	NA	TGTGCCAGCAGCTTATGGGGGAATGAGCAGTTCTTC	CASSLWGNEQFF
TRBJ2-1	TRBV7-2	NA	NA	TGTGCCAGCAGCTTGATGTACAATGAGCAGTTCTTC	CASSLMYNEQFF
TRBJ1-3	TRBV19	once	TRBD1	TGTGCCAGTAGTGACCAGACAGGGTACGGAAACACCATATATTTT	CASSDQTGYGNTIYF
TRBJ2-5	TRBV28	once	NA	TGTGCCAGCAGTGACCGGGGGTCCCTTCAAGAGACCCAGTACTTC	CASSDRGSLQETQYF
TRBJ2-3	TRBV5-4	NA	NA	TGTGCCAGCAGCTTGTGGGCTGGTGGCACAGATACGCAGTATTTT	CASSLWAGGTDTQYF
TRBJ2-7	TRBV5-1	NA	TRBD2	TGCGCCAGCAGCTTGGAAGGACTAGCTTACGAGCAGTACTTC	CASSLEGLAYEQYF
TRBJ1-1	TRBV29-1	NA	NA	TGCAGCGTTCGCCAGGAACTACTTGAAGCTTTCTTT	CSVRQELLEAFF
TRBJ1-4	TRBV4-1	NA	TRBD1	TGCGCCAGCAGCCAAGATGGAAGGGGGCCTTTGGAAAAACTGTTTTTT	CASSQDGRGPLEKLFF
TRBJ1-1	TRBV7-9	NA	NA	TGTGCCAGCAGCTTAGATGGGGGGAACACTGAAGCTTTCTTT	CASSLDGGNTEAFF
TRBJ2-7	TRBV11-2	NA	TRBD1	TGTGCCAGCAGCTTCCGACAGGGGCTAAAGAACGAGCAGTACTTC	CASSFRQGLKNEQYF
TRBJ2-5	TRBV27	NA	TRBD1	TGTGCCAGCAGTTTATTCGGCCAGGGGGCAGAGACCCAGTACTTC	CASSLFGQGAETQYF
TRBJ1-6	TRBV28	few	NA	TGTGCCAGCAGTTTGGGGGGGAGCGAGGGCGATTCACCCCTCCACTTT	CASSLGGSEGDSPLHF
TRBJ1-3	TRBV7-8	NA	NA	TGTGCCAGCAGCTTAGATAGAACCCCTGGAAACACCATATATTTT	CASSLDRTPGNTIYF
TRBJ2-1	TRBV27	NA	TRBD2	TGTGCCAGCAGTTCCCATTTCGCTAATCCAGGGGGCGCGGGGACTAGCGGGAGTAGTAATGAGCAGTTCTTC	CASSSHFANPGGAGTSGSSNEQFF
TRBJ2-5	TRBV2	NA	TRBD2	TGTGCCAGCAGATCGACTAGCGGGAGTTCAGGAGAGACCCAGTACTTC	CASRSTSGSSGETQYF
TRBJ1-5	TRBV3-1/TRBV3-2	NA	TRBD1	TGTGCCAGCAGCCAGGGACAGCCCAATCAGCCCCAGCATTTT	CASSQGQPNQPQHF
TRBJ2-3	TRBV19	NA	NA	TGTGCCAGTAGTATAGCGCACAGCACAGATACGCAGTATTTT	CASSIAHSTDTQYF
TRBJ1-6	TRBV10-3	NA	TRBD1	TGTGCCATCAGTGGAAACAGGGGAAATTATAATTCACCCCTCCACTTT	CAISGNRGNYNSPLHF
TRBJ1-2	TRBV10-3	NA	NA	TGTGCCATCGGAGTGGGGACTCTAACTAACTATGGCTACACCTTC	CAIGVGTLTNYGYTF
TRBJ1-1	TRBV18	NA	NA	TGTGCCAGCTCACCCGTTGGGACCCAAAGCACTGAAGCTTTCTTT	CASSPVGTQSTEAFF
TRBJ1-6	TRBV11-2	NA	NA	TGTGCCAGCAGCTTAGAACTAGCTTTGAATTCACCCCTCCACTTT	CASSLELALNSPLHF
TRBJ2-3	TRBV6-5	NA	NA	TGTGCCAGCAGCGAGGGTTTTACGCAGTATTTT	CASSEGFTQYF
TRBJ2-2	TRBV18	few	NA	TGTGCCAGCTCACCTGTGGGATCCGGGGAGCTGTTTTTT	CASSPVGSGELFF
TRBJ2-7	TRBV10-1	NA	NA	TGCGCCAGCGGACCGGACGCAGCCTACGAGCAGTACTTC	CASGPDAAYEQYF
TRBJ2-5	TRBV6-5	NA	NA	TGTGCCAGCAGTTACTCTGGGGCTGGGGAGACCCAGTACTTC	CASSYSGAGETQYF
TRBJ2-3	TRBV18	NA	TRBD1	TGTGCCAGCTCACCTACCGGGACAGGGCTATTAGATACGCAGTATTTT	CASSPTGTGLLDTQYF
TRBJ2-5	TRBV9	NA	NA	TGTGCCAGCAGCGTAGATGAGGGGAAGAAAGAGACCCAGTACTTC	CASSVDEGKKETQYF
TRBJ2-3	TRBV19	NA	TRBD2	TGTGCCAGTAGCGCCCTAGCGGGAGGAGCAGATACGCAGTATTTT	CASSALAGGADTQYF
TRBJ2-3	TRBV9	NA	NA	TGTGCCAGCAGCGTAGAGATAACGTCTAGCACAGATACGCAGTATTTT	CASSVEITSSTDTQYF
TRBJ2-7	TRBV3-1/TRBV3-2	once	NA	TGTGCCAGCAGCAACCGGGACCGGGGCGAGCAGTACTTC	CASSNRDRGEQYF
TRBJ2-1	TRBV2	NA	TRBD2	TGTGCCAGCAGCCGCCTAGGGGGACTAGCGGGTTTTGGCGAGCAGTTCTTC	CASSRLGGLAGFGEQFF